One and the same sample provided the 19 T cell receptor beta chains below, sequenced in a study of cytomegalovirus exposure and HLA in healthy donors. Use of 60 Vbeta and 13 Jbeta primers characterized the PCR. Only in-frame clones appear in the TCRdb table, and some are missing; sequencing was by immunoSEQ multiplex PCR. The sample's table shows tens of thousands of clones. Sequenced input: PBMCs. The receptor source for this set is a woman aged 60-70 years in good health and CMV-seropositive.

The chain combines TRBV5-4 with TRBJ1-6, with TRBD1 identical over 9 bases. V trimming: 6 bases; J trimming: 10 bases; junction bases outside the gene matches: 14. CDR3 size: 16 residues. From germline, CDR1 is SGHNT and CDR2 YYREEE (reference sequence). As DNA, the CDR3 is TGTGCCAGCACCCCGAGGGGACAGGGACAGTTATCACCCCTCCACTTT. This encodes CASTPRGQGQLSPLHF.

This chain uses TRBV10-1 with TRBJ2-7; 8 nucleotides align to TRBD1. Trimming cost V 10 bases and J 7 bases; bases outside gene matches: 15. CDR1 and CDR2 from the germline V gene are WNHNN and SYGVQD (reference sequence). The CDR3 loop spans 14 amino acids. The CDR3 loop reads CAITSGQVNWEQYF. CDR3 in DNA: TGCGCCATTACTTCGGGACAGGTAAATTGGGAGCAGTACTTC.

V usage is TRBV19 and J usage is TRBJ2-2; 8 positions match TRBD2. The CDR3 is made up of 16 amino acids. The V gene's germline CDR1 is LNHDA and CDR2 SQIVND (reference sequence). With V trimmed by 1 base and J by 1 base, 2 bases remained unmatched. The CDR3: CASSIVSGGNTGELFF. Here the CDR3 DNA reads TGTGCCAGTAGTATAGTGAGCGGGGGGAACACCGGGGAGCTGTTTTTT.

As regards this clone: Other DNA sequences in this sample translate to the same CDR3. CDR3 DNA sequence: TGTGCCAGCAGCTTAGCCCCCAGGGTGGAAGGCTACACCTTC. Translation: CASSLAPRVEGYTF. The J gene is TRBJ1-2, the V gene TRBV7-8; a possible D gene is TRBD1 (5 bases). The CDR3 runs to 14 residues. V was trimmed by 0 bases and J by 8 bases, leaving 13 bases between them. Germline V gives CDR1 SGHVS, CDR2 FQNEAQ.

This chain joins TRBV15 and TRBJ2-7; D possibly corresponds to TRBD1 (5 bases). From germline, CDR1 is LNHNV and CDR2 YYDKDF (reference sequence). V shed 0 bases and J shed 2 bases, with 11 bases lying between them. This CDR3 is built from 15 residues. Here the CDR3 reads CATSREPQGPYEQYF. In DNA form, the CDR3 reads TGTGCCACCAGCAGAGAGCCCCAGGGCCCCTACGAGCAGTACTTC.

The chain recombines TRBV5-5 with TRBJ2-7; unclear D gene. V lost 2 bases and J lost 5, with 14 bases in between. This CDR3 comprises 14 residues. Looked up from germline, CDR1 is SGHKS and CDR2 is YYEKEE (reference sequence). The CDR3 is CASSFYSPKDEQYF. The CDR3 DNA is TGTGCCAGCAGCTTTTACAGCCCCAAGGACGAGCAGTACTTC.

The V gene is TRBV25-1, the J gene TRBJ2-7; a weak D match, TRBD1 (6 bases). The CDR3 is made up of 11 amino acids. V was shortened by 6 bases and J by 3 bases, with 6 bases between the two germline ends. CDR1 is MGHDK, CDR2 SYGVNS, per germline. Here the CDR3 reads CASSRGYEQYF. The CDR3 DNA follows: TGTGCCAGCAGCAGGGGCTACGAGCAGTACTTC.

This sequence joins TRBV29-1 and TRBJ2-1; possibly TRBD2 for D (5 bases). This CDR3 spans 14 amino acids. The germline CDR1 and CDR2 sequences are SQVTM and ANQGSEA. The germline V and J ends were trimmed by 1 base and 4 bases, with 11 bases remaining between them. In DNA form, the CDR3 reads TGCAGCGTTGAAGGAGAGGGATCGTACAATGAGCAGTTCTTC. It specifies CSVEGEGSYNEQFF.

The V and J genes are TRBV11-1 and TRBJ2-7; 14 nucleotides line up with TRBD2. V gave up 4 bases and J gave up 2 bases; unmatched junction bases: 7. Germline CDR1 and CDR2: SGHAT and FQDESV (reference sequence). This CDR3 has 17 amino acids. The CDR3 loop is CASSSPGLAGVPYEQYF. In DNA form, the CDR3 reads TGTGCCAGCAGCTCCCCGGGACTAGCGGGGGTTCCCTACGAGCAGTACTTC.

Points on this clone: This same CDR3 is encoded by further DNA sequences in the sample. J is TRBJ2-7 and V is TRBV5-1, with TRBD2 matching 7 bases. The germline V gene has CDR1 SGHRS and CDR2 YFSETQ. The CDR3 loop spans 13 amino acids. Unmatched junction bases numbered 7, after V lost 4 bases and J lost 6 bases. CDR3 loop: CASSLRGGPEQYF. The CDR3 DNA is TGCGCCAGCAGCCTAAGGGGAGGGCCCGAGCAGTACTTC.

This chain uses TRBV28 with TRBJ1-2, with a weak D call TRBD1 (6 bases). CDR1 and CDR2 from the germline V gene are MDHEN and SYDVKM. V dropped 4 bases and J dropped 5 bases, with 11 bases sitting between them. The CDR3 is 13 amino acids. The CDR3 is CASSSQGRYGYTF. The DNA for the CDR3 is TGTGCCAGCAGTTCACAGGGAAGGTATGGCTACACCTTC.

This chain joins TRBV7-9 and TRBJ2-5; 7 bases agree with TRBD1. The CDR3 has 14 residues. With 1 base clipped from V and 2 bases from J, the junction kept 1 base outside the gene matches. The V gene's germline CDR1 is SEHNR and CDR2 FQNEAQ (reference sequence). The CDR3 loop is CASSLGTGQETQYF. In DNA form, the CDR3 reads TGTGCCAGCAGCTTAGGGACAGGACAAGAGACCCAGTACTTC.

V is TRBV5-6 and J is TRBJ1-2, with TRBD1 as a possible D gene (6 bases). The V gene's germline CDR1 is SGHDT and CDR2 YYEEEE. V dropped 2 bases and J dropped 1 base, with 9 bases sitting between them. This CDR3 spans 14 amino acids. The CDR3 nucleotides are TGTGCCAGCAGCTTCTGGACAGATAACTATGGCTACACCTTC. The encoded protein is CASSFWTDNYGYTF.

The chain links TRBV19 to TRBJ1-5; D is perhaps TRBD1 (6 bases). The CDR3 covers 17 residues. Trimming cost V 5 bases and J 1 base, with 18 bases left between them. In germline, CDR1 is LNHDA, CDR2 SQIVND (reference sequence). Here the CDR3 reads CASSPWTEAKSNQPQHF. As DNA, the CDR3 is TGTGCCAGTAGTCCCTGGACAGAAGCTAAGAGCAATCAGCCCCAGCATTTT.

The chain recombines TRBV11-2 with TRBJ1-1; D ambiguous. Trimming removed 1 base at V and 4 bases at J, with 10 bases between. This CDR3 is built from 14 residues. Germline loops: CDR1 SGHAT, CDR2 FQNNGV. The DNA for the CDR3 is TGTGCCAGCAGCTTAGCTACTACGGGCACTGAAGCTTTCTTT. Its protein product is CASSLATTGTEAFF.

The CDR3 DNA reads as TGTGCCAGCGACAGGGGGCTTCTGGACGAGCAGTACTTC. It encodes CASDRGLLDEQYF. The V and J genes are TRBV18 and TRBJ2-5; 10 bases align to TRBD1. Near its end, the DNA agrees better with TRBJ2-7, so the J call may be wrong. The CDR3 extends over 13 amino acids. The germline gives CDR1 KGHSH, CDR2 LQKENI.

The gene calls are TRBV5-1 and TRBJ1-1; a weak D match, TRBD1 (5 bases). The CDR3 has 18 residues. Germline assignment: CDR1 SGHRS and CDR2 YFSETQ. The V gene lost 4 bases and the J gene lost 0 bases, with 22 bases spanning the gap. The CDR3 DNA reads as TGCGCCAGCAGCGCCTCGGAGACAGTGGGAGGCTTGAACACTGAAGCTTTCTTT. The encoded protein is CASSASETVGGLNTEAFF.

V gene TRBV27 combines with J gene TRBJ1-1, with D tentatively TRBD1 (5 bases). The CDR3 is 13 residues long. Trimming shortened V by 8 bases and J by 2 bases, and 12 bases separated the two germline ends. Germline-derived CDR1 and CDR2 are MNHEY and SMNVEV (reference sequence). CDR3 nucleotides: TGTGCCAGCCACGTGGGGCGAAACACTGAAGCTTTCTTT. Translation gives CASHVGRNTEAFF.

V usage is TRBV7-2 and J usage is TRBJ1-2; 8 bases fit TRBD1. CDR3 length: 14 residues. The germline V gene has CDR1 SGHTA and CDR2 FQGNSA. J was trimmed by 5 bases and V by 1 base; bases with no gene match: 3. The DNA of the CDR3 is TGTGCCAGCAGCTTAGGACAGGGGTTTTATGGCTACACCTTC. Translating it yields CASSLGQGFYGYTF.